This T cell receptor beta chain is drawn from a study of technical replicates of blood from a few donors. This table comes from immunoSEQ multiplex PCR, and its TCRdb copy is limited to in-frame clones, with some not included. The sample lists fewer than 85,000 clones, 85% to 95% occurring once. The CDR3 sequence is 12 residues long. The V gene lost 2 bases and the J gene lost 4 bases, with 8 bases spanning the gap. Germline V gene data show CDR1 as GTSNPN and CDR2 as SVGIG (reference sequence). Material for sequencing was T cells isolated from PBMCs. The source of this sequence is a human donor in good health. The rearrangement joins TRBV30 to TRBJ1-2; no definite D call. The CDR3 coding sequence is TGTGCCTGGAGTCCCGACACCTATGGCTACACCTTC. Translation gives CAWSPDTYGYTF.